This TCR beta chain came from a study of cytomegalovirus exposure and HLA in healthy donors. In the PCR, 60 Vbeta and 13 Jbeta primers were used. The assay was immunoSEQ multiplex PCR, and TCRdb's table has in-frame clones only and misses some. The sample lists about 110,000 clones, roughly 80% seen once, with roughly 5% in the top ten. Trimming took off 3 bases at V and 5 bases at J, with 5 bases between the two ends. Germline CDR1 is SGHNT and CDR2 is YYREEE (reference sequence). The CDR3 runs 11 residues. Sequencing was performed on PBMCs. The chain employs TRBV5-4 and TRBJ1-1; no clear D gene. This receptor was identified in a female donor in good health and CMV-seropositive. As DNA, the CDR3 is TGTGCCAGCAGCTCCGCGACTGAAGCTTTCTTT. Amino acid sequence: CASSSATEAFF.